These 8 T cell receptor beta chains were sequenced from one sample in a study of blood T cell repertoires in COVID-19. The repertoire was sequenced with immunoSEQ multiplex PCR; TCRdb's copy has only in-frame clones and lacks some. This sample carries roughly 360,000 clones, roughly four fifths of them seen once, and the ten largest clones take 5% to 5.5%. The sequenced sample was PBMCs or T cells enriched from blood (not recorded which). The source is a woman between 50 and 59 years old who had recovered from COVID-19.

The chain employs TRBV7-8 and TRBJ1-5, with 8 bases matching TRBD1. The germline V gene encodes CDR1 SGHVS and CDR2 FQNEAQ. This CDR3 region has 16 residues. The J segment lost 2 bases and the V segment lost 5 bases, leaving 8 bases of the junction unmatched. The CDR3 DNA reads as TGTGCCAGCAGCGCCCAGGGGGCCTTCGGCAATCAGCCCCAGCATTTT. Translating gives CASSAQGAFGNQPQHF.

This chain connects TRBV30 to TRBJ2-1; no firm D call. The V end was cut by 7 bases, the J end by 1 base, with 11 bases between. CDR1 GTSNPN and CDR2 SVGIG come from the germline V gene (reference sequence). The CDR3 extends over 13 amino acids. CDR3 region: CALSPGSYNEQFF. The CDR3 region has the DNA TGTGCCTTGAGCCCGGGTTCCTACAATGAGCAGTTCTTC.

The CDR3 DNA is TGTGCCAGCAGTTTAACTAGCGGCGCTTTGGGCAATGAGCAGTTCTTC. Translated, it gives CASSLTSGALGNEQFF. V usage is TRBV27 and J usage is TRBJ2-1; TRBD2 aligns across 8 bases. Germline values: CDR1 MNHEY, CDR2 SMNVEV (reference sequence). This CDR3 contains 16 residues. Unmatched junction bases numbered 9, after V lost 2 bases and J lost 6 bases.

V is TRBV18 and J is TRBJ2-7, with TRBD2 as a possible D gene (6 bases). The ends were cut back, 2 bases at V and 6 bases at J, with 14 bases in the middle. The CDR3 consists of 14 residues. CDR1 is KGHSH, CDR2 LQKENI, per germline. The CDR3 coding sequence is TGTGCCAGCTCACCAGGACTATTTGCTGGCGAGCAGTACTTC. It is translated as CASSPGLFAGEQYF.

This chain joins TRBV11-3 and TRBJ2-2; TRBD1 might be the D (6 bases). Germline V lookup: CDR1 SGHNT, CDR2 YENEEA. V was trimmed by 2 bases and J by 2 bases, leaving 12 bases between them. The CDR3 is 16 residues long. Here the CDR3 reads CASSLSLGGNTGELFF. The CDR3 DNA reads as TGTGCCAGCAGCTTAAGCTTAGGGGGTAACACCGGGGAGCTGTTTTTT.

This chain uses TRBV7-9 with TRBJ1-5, with a tentative D call TRBD1 (5 bases). The CDR3 loop spans 16 amino acids. The V and J ends lost 8 bases and 5 bases respectively, with 22 bases between them. Looked up from germline, CDR1 is SEHNR and CDR2 is FQNEAQ (reference sequence). CDR3: CASLWGDEGSDQPQHF. CDR3 DNA sequence: TGTGCCAGCCTATGGGGGGATGAAGGGAGCGATCAGCCCCAGCATTTT. Full variable domain (remainder filled in from reference TRBV7-9 and TRBJ1-5): DTGVSQNPRHKITKRGQNVTFRCDPISEHNRLYWYRQTLGQGPEFLTYFQNEAQLEKSRLLSDRFSAERPKGSFSTLEIQRTEQGDSAMYLCASLWGDEGSDQPQHFGDGTRLSIL.

This chain joins TRBV29-1 and TRBJ2-5; D ambiguous. The CDR3 runs to 12 residues. The germline CDR1 and CDR2 sequences are SQVTM and ANQGSEA. V was pared by 0 bases and J by 4 bases, with 6 bases between. CDR3 region: CSVEDLVETQYF. For the CDR3, the DNA is TGCAGCGTTGAAGATCTCGTAGAGACCCAGTACTTC. Together with reference TRBV29-1 and TRBJ2-5, the CDR3 gives the full variable domain: SAVISQKPSRDICQRGTSLTIQCQVDSQVTMMFWYRQQPGQSLTLIATANQGSEATYESGFVIDKFPISRPNLTFSTLTVSNMSPEDSSIYLCSVEDLVETQYFGPGTRLLVL.

This clone appeared a few times. This chain connects TRBV6-2 or TRBV6-3 to TRBJ1-1; 8 bases are a match to TRBD1. Germline V CDR1 and CDR2: MNHEY, SVGEGT. The CDR3 extends over 15 amino acids. V shed 6 bases and J 1 base; nucleotides not matched to a gene: 7. The CDR3 nucleotides read TGTGCCAGCAGCTTCCCCGGACAGGGGAACACTGAAGCTTTCTTT. Translation: CASSFPGQGNTEAFF.